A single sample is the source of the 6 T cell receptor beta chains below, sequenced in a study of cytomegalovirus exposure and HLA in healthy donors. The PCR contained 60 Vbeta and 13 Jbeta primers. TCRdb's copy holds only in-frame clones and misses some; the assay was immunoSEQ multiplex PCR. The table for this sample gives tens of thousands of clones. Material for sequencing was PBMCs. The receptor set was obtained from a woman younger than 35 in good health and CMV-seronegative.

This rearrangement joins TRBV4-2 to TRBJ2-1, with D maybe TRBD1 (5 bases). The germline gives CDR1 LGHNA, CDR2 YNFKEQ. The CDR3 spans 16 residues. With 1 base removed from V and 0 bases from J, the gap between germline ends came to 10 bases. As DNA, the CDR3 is TGTGCCAGCAGCCAAGGACAGCTGAGCTCCTACAATGAGCAGTTCTTC. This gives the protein CASSQGQLSSYNEQFF.

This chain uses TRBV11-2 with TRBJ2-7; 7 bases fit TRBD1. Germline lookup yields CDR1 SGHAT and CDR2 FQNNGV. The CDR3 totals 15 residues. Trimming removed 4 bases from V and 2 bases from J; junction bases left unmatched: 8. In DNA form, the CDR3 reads TGTGCCAGCAGCTCTAGATCTCAGGGGGCCTACGAGCAGTACTTC. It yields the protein CASSSRSQGAYEQYF.

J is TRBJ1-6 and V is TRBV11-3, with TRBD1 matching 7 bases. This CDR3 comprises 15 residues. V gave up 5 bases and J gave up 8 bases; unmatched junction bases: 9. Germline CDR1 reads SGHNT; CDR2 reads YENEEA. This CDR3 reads CASSPEGQSDSPLHF. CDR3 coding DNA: TGTGCCAGCAGCCCCGAGGGACAGTCAGATTCACCCCTCCACTTT.

CDR3 region: CASRTAHYGYTF. CDR3 sequence (DNA): TGTGCCAGCAGGACAGCACACTATGGCTACACCTTC. The V and J genes are TRBV2 and TRBJ1-2; tentatively, D is TRBD1 (5 bases). V shed 6 bases and J shed 3 bases, with 8 bases lying between them. Per germline, CDR1 SNHLY and CDR2 FYNNEI. The CDR3 loop spans 12 amino acids. Supplemented by reference TRBV2 and TRBJ1-2, the full variable domain reads EPEVTQTPSHQVTQMGQEVILRCVPISNHLYFYWYRQILGQKVEFLVSFYNNEISEKSEIFDDQFSVERPDGSNFTLKIRSTKLEDSAMYFCASRTAHYGYTFGSGTRLTVV.

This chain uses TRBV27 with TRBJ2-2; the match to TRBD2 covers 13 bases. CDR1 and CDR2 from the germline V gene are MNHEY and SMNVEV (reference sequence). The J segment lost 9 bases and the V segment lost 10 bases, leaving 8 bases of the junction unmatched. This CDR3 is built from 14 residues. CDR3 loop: CATQGLAGARELFF. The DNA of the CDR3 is TGTGCCACCCAAGGACTAGCGGGAGCGAGGGAGCTGTTTTTT.

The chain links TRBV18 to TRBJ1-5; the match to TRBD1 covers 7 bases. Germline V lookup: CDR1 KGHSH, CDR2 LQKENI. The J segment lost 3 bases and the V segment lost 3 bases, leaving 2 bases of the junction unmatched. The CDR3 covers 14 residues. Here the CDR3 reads CASSPTGPNQPQHF. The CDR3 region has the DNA TGTGCCAGCTCACCGACAGGGCCCAATCAGCCCCAGCATTTT.